The TCR beta chain under discussion was sequenced for a study of CD8 T cells in ankylosing spondylitis. Study-wide results and caveats: Before this, some motif variants had been reported in reactive arthritis synovial fluid and blood. Clones linked to disease were reported to show significant enrichment in matched ankylosing spondylitis synovial fluid. A motif in TCR beta, a set of 8 or 9 highly homologous variants, appeared characteristic of ankylosing spondylitis blood.

5'-RACE, quantitative and with molecular barcodes, yielded the TCR beta libraries. One entry per CDR3 protein results from TCRdb running MiXCR on the 5' RACE reads. The table lists about 130,000 distinct CDR3 sequences, 9.3% of them singletons, with approximately 3.3% in the top ten. This clonotype has a count of ten or more. Its antigen remains unknown. Germline loops: CDR1 MDHEN, CDR2 SYDVKM. The CDR3 is 15 amino acids. Trimming pared 5 bases from V and 3 bases from J, leaving 16 bases between. V and J are TRBV28 and TRBJ1-2; D gene uncertain. Material for sequencing was blood, either unsorted or a sorted T cell fraction (not recorded which). The receptor was derived from a male donor with ankylosing spondylitis or in good health (not recorded which). The CDR3 sequence is CASSPPTGMDYGYTF. In DNA form, the CDR3 reads TGTGCCAGCAGTCCACCCACGGGGATGGACTATGGCTACACCTTC.